This TCR beta chain was captured by sequencing in a study of blood T cell repertoires in COVID-19. At the level of the study: There were acute and convalescent COVID-19 samples, and they came from the United States, Italy and Spain. In each case, the material was cDNA or gDNA derived from T cells, B-cell-depleted T cells, or PBMCs.

This CDR3 has 16 residues. Germline V gene data show CDR1 as SGHVS and CDR2 as FQNEAQ. V shed 0 bases and J 2 bases; nucleotides not matched to a gene: 4. Generated by immunoSEQ multiplex PCR, the TCRdb table keeps only in-frame clones and is missing some. Of under 55,000 clones in the sample, approximately 86% were seen once. This receptor was taken from a man in his forties with active COVID-19. Source material: peripheral blood. V gene TRBV7-8 combines with J gene TRBJ2-3, with 8 bases aligning to TRBD1. The CDR3 DNA sequence: TGTGCCAGCAGCTTAGCGTCAGGGGGCAACACAGATACGCAGTATTTT. Protein: CASSLASGGNTDTQYF.